This TCR beta chain was sequenced in a study of response to subunit inactivated influenza vaccine (dated 2018 in TCRdb). Turning to the overall study: Deep quantitative T cell receptor repertoire profiling was used in the study to track responses to a trivalent subunit inactivated influenza vaccine. General findings and caveats noted by the study authors: The authors suggested that each seasonal influenza vaccination may recruit only a limited number of new T cells.

This clonotype was seen a handful of times. Its antigen is unknown. Nothing much larger sits one base from this clone, and base qualities are not available. The method was RT-PCR. These reads were obtained on an Illumina HiSeq 2500. In-frame beta chains were kept once TCRdb had trimmed the public reads at Q25 with fastp and called clones with MiXCR. Here each entry gathers all rows of one CDR3 protein and keeps the most common genes and DNA. The sample contains around 320,000 distinct CDR3 sequences, about 20% of them found a single time. Around a tenth of the sample is in the top ten clones. Sequencing used PBMCs from blood, obtained 21 months after vaccination. This TCR derives from a man aged 50 to 69 who received an inactivated influenza vaccine. Donor details come from another sample of the same person, matched by shared clones.

CDR3 sequence: CASSFRDTKNIQYF. The DNA sequence is as follows: TGTGCCAGCAGTTTCCGGGATACCAAAAACATTCAGTACTTC. The rearrangement joined TRBV27 to TRBJ2-4, with TRBD2 perhaps the D gene, on 5 matching bases. A distance of 8 bases separates the germline ends of V and J, which lose 3 bases and 2 bases respectively. CDR1 MNHEY and CDR2 SMNVEV are derived from the germline V gene (reference sequence). The CDR3 runs 14 residues from the cysteine to the phenylalanine. Only the CDR3 region is kept as DNA, spanning 42 bases read in frame from base 1.